This T cell receptor (beta chain) was profiled in a study of blood T cell repertoires in COVID-19. Study as a whole: Sources were T cells, B-cell-depleted T cells, or PBMCs; the material itself was cDNA or gDNA.

CDR1 GTSNPN and CDR2 SVGIG come from the germline V gene (reference sequence). Trimming removed 2 bases at V and 3 bases at J, with 13 bases between. The CDR3 has 14 amino acids. Methods used by the authors: Estimated nucleated cell counts came from reference gene primer amplification. Some clones are missing from TCRdb's copy, which holds only in-frame ones; the method was immunoSEQ multiplex PCR. That table gives V, J and clone size, and the DNA gave D and trimming. Seen here are 150,000 to 200,000 clones, around nine tenths observed once, and the top ten hold about 5%. The V call is TRBV30, the J call TRBJ1-1; D gene ambiguous. The sequence came from a human donor in a cohort sampled during active COVID-19. Sequenced sample: peripheral blood. CDR3 residues: CAWSLTFKDTEAFF. The CDR3 nucleotides are TGTGCCTGGAGTCTGACATTTAAGGACACTGAAGCTTTCTTT. The whole variable domain, remainder taken from reference TRBV30 and TRBJ1-1, is SQTIHQWPATLVQPVGSPLSLECTVEGTSNPNLYWYRQAAGRGLQLLFYSVGIGQISSEVPQNLSASRPQDRQFILSSKKLLLSDSGFYLCAWSLTFKDTEAFFGQGTRLTVV.